The present TCR beta chain was sequenced within a study of identifying expanded T cells in peripheral blood. Study-wide points: Differentially abundant clones: 0.95 to 1.5 between replicates, approximately 15 at around 15 days, more than 18 at four.

This CDR3 has 14 residues. With 1 base clipped from V and 6 bases from J, the junction kept 4 bases outside the gene matches. Germline V gene lookup returns CDR1 SGHAT and CDR2 FQNNGV. As for this clone: Its antigen is still unknown.

Profiling relied on immunoSEQ multiplex PCR, and the TCRdb table lists in-frame clones only, not all of them. The sample records about 100,000 clones, 75% to 90% being singletons. Source material: blood. The chain joins TRBV11-2 to TRBJ1-2, with 8 bases that match TRBD1. This clonotype was obtained from a person between 18 and 75 years old in good health. The CDR3 nucleotides are TGTGCCAGCAGCTTAGGGACAGGGAGCGATGGCTACACCTTC. Protein: CASSLGTGSDGYTF. The full variable domain, rest sourced from reference TRBV11-2 and TRBJ1-2, is EAGVAQSPRYKIIEKRQSVAFWCNPISGHATLYWYQQILGQGPKLLIQFQNNGVVDDSQLPKDRFSAERLKGVDSTLKIQPAKLEDSAVYLCASSLGTGSDGYTFGSGTRLTVV.